The 25 T cell receptor beta chains below were found in one sample sequenced in a study of T cells after somatic rescue of genetic block. Libraries were prepared by immunoSEQ multiplex PCR; TCRdb keeps only in-frame clonotypes and omits some of them. The data contain about 15,000 clones, roughly 70% of them singletons. The sample was peripheral blood mononuclear cells (PBMCs). These receptor sequences come from a man aged 18 to 29.

This CDR3 is CASSQGTSGWRVDEQYF. The CDR3 DNA is TGTGCCAGCTCACAGGGGACTAGCGGGTGGAGGGTCGACGAGCAGTACTTC. V and J are TRBV18 and TRBJ2-7, with 12 bases identical to TRBD2. Germline values: CDR1 KGHSH, CDR2 LQKENI. Trimming took 4 bases from V and 5 from J; bases not matched to a gene: 12. The CDR3 length is 17 residues.

The chain is built from TRBV10-3 and TRBJ1-2; no clear D gene. V dropped 4 bases and J dropped 4 bases, with 10 bases sitting between them. CDR1 is ENHRY and CDR2 is SYGVKD in the germline V gene. There are 13 residues in the CDR3. The DNA of the CDR3 is TGTGCCATCAGTGGGTCGGGTCCCTATGGCTACACCTTC. It translates to CAISGSGPYGYTF.

This chain uses TRBV18 with TRBJ2-7; D gene ambiguous. V lost 6 bases to trimming and J lost 0 bases, with 9 bases between them. Per the germline V gene, CDR1 is KGHSH and CDR2 is LQKENI. This CDR3 is 13 amino acids long. The DNA of the CDR3 is TGTGCCAGCTCGTCAACAGCCTCCTACGAGCAGTACTTC. It translates to CASSSTASYEQYF.

By proportion, this clone is medium-sized. This rearrangement joins TRBV5-4 to TRBJ2-3; 7 bases are shared with TRBD2. Looked up from germline, CDR1 is SGHNT and CDR2 is YYREEE (reference sequence). The J segment lost 6 bases and the V segment lost 4 bases, leaving 14 bases of the junction unmatched. There are 16 residues in the CDR3. The CDR3 here is CASSLGGRAPSDTQYF. The CDR3 coding sequence is TGTGCCAGCAGCCTCGGGGGGAGGGCCCCATCGGATACGCAGTATTTT.

The rearrangement joins TRBV5-6 to TRBJ1-5; D is uncertain. Trimming removed 3 bases at V and 3 bases at J, with 10 bases between. This CDR3 contains 14 residues. Germline V lookup: CDR1 SGHDT, CDR2 YYEEEE. CDR3 coding DNA: TGTGCCAGCAGCTCCCCGGGCCTCAATCAGCCCCAGCATTTT. Its translation is CASSSPGLNQPQHF. Together with reference TRBV5-6 and TRBJ1-5, the CDR3 gives the full variable domain: DAGVTQSPTHLIKTRGQQVTLRCSPKSGHDTVSWYQQALGQGPQFIFQYYEEEERQRGNFPDRFSGHQFPNYSSELNVNALLLGDSALYLCASSSPGLNQPQHFGDGTRLSIL.

As to this clone: A far larger clone is one nucleotide away, so this likely arose from a read error. The rearrangement links TRBV25-1 to TRBJ2-3, with D hard to call. Germline V gene sequence: CDR1 MGHDK, CDR2 SYGVNS. There are 10 residues in the CDR3. CDR3 amino acids: CASSESAVFF. The CDR3 DNA follows: TGTGCCAGCAGTGAATCCGCAGTCTTTTTT.

Turning to this clone: It may be a read error: a sequence one base away is much more abundant. J is TRBJ2-4 and V is TRBV10-3; D remains unclear. Germline CDR1 ENHRY, CDR2 SYGVKD. This CDR3 has 15 amino acids. The CDR3 sequence is CTISESGFTGDIQYF. Here the CDR3 DNA reads TGTACCATCAGTGAGTCCGGTTTTACTGGAGACATTCAGTACTTC.

In this sample, this clone turned up a few times. The gene calls are TRBV6-5 and TRBJ1-2, with a tentative D call TRBD1 (5 bases). The CDR3 length is 15 residues. Trimming took 0 bases from V and 4 from J, leaving 12 bases between them. Germline V CDR1 and CDR2: MNHEY, SVGAGI. CDR3 DNA sequence: TGTGCCAGCAGTTACTCGCGCAGGGAAGCCTATGGCTACACCTTC. Its translation: CASSYSRREAYGYTF.

This clone has a handful of counts. The chain carries TRBV6-5 and TRBJ1-5; D unresolved. This CDR3 comprises 13 residues. The germline V gene encodes CDR1 MNHEY and CDR2 SVGAGI. V was shortened by 2 bases and J by 4 bases, with 6 bases between the two germline ends. Written as DNA, the CDR3 is TGTGCCAGCAGTTACGGGAGGAATCAGCCCCAGCATTTT. It yields the protein CASSYGRNQPQHF.

The chain has TRBV6-5 and TRBJ1-2; tentatively, D is TRBD1 (6 bases). The V gene's germline CDR1 is MNHEY and CDR2 SVGAGI. This CDR3 is 16 amino acids long. V lost 2 bases and J lost 4, with 17 bases in between. The CDR3 is CASSYVGAGGGYGYTF. CDR3 bases: TGTGCCAGCAGTTACGTCGGGGCTGGGGGCGGCTATGGCTACACCTTC.

The gene calls are TRBV19 and TRBJ1-1; D may be TRBD1 (6 bases). Trimming took 4 bases from V and 0 from J, leaving 12 bases between them. Per the germline V gene, CDR1 is LNHDA and CDR2 is SQIVND (reference sequence). The CDR3 is 15 residues long. For the CDR3, the DNA is TGTGCCAGTAGTAGGGGACACAGCTTGAACACTGAAGCTTTCTTT. It codes for CASSRGHSLNTEAFF.

This clone was observed at least ten times. Its ends do not fully match the called genes, so a read error is possible. The chain carries TRBV15 and TRBJ1-3; 8 bases fit TRBD1. The CDR3 has 13 amino acids. The V gene's germline CDR1 is LNHNV and CDR2 YYDKDF (reference sequence). The CDR3 region has the DNA TGTGCCACCAGCAGAACGACCCAGGGGGCCGGGGATTTT. This gives the protein CATSRTTQGAGDF.

The gene calls are TRBV7-3 and TRBJ2-1, with 13 positions matching TRBD2. The germline gives CDR1 SGHTA, CDR2 FQGTGA. CDR3 length: 18 residues. The ends lost 0 bases at V and 3 bases at J; junction bases unmatched: 5. The CDR3 sequence: CASSLTYGTSGIYNEQFF. CDR3 DNA sequence: TGTGCCAGCAGCTTAACGTATGGGACTAGCGGGATCTACAATGAGCAGTTCTTC. Looking up the rest from reference TRBV7-3 and TRBJ2-1 gives the full variable domain: GAGVSQTPSNKVTEKGKYVELRCDPISGHTALYWYRQSLGQGPEFLIYFQGTGAADDSGLPNDRFFAVRPEGSVSTLKIQRTERGDSAVYLCASSLTYGTSGIYNEQFFGPGTRLTVL.

The genes are TRBV9 and TRBJ2-3; D is uncertain. The CDR3 runs 13 residues. Germline values: CDR1 SGDLS, CDR2 YYNGEE. V shed 5 bases and J shed 2 bases, with 9 bases lying between them. The CDR3 region has the DNA TGTGCCAGCAGTCCTCACTACACAGATACGCAGTATTTT. Translated: CASSPHYTDTQYF. The full variable domain, its missing parts supplied by reference TRBV9 and TRBJ2-3, is DSGVTQTPKHLITATGQRVTLRCSPRSGDLSVYWYQQSLDQGLQFLIQYYNGEERAKGNILERFSAQQFPDLHSELNLSSLELGDSALYFCASSPHYTDTQYFGPGTRLTVL.

With regard to this clone: Its ends do not fully match the called genes, so a read error is possible. The J gene is TRBJ2-7, the V gene TRBV12-5; D uncertain. The germline CDR1 and CDR2 sequences are LGHNT and FRNRAP. This CDR3 region has 14 residues. The CDR3: CASGLSGDGYGQYF. The CDR3 DNA follows: TGTGCTAGTGGTTTGTCCGGAGACGGCTACGGGCAGTACTTC.

The rearrangement links TRBV6-6 to TRBJ2-7; possibly TRBD2 for D (5 bases). There are 14 residues in the CDR3. Looked up from germline, CDR1 is MNHNY and CDR2 is SVGAGI (reference sequence). V lost 0 bases to trimming and J lost 1 base, with 7 bases between them. CDR3 residues: CASSYSSGSYEQYF. CDR3 DNA: TGTGCCAGCAGTTACTCCTCGGGATCCTACGAGCAGTACTTC.

This clone was seen only a few times. The chain recombines TRBV14 with TRBJ1-4; no definite D call. Between the trimmed V and J ends, which lost 4 bases and 4 bases, there was a span of 19 bases. Germline-derived CDR1 and CDR2 are SGHDN and FVKESK. The length of the CDR3 is 17 residues. CDR3 in amino acids: CASSREPKGRVNEKLFF. CDR3 nucleotides: TGTGCCAGCAGCCGTGAACCTAAAGGAAGGGTTAATGAAAAACTGTTTTTT.

The chain employs TRBV9 and TRBJ1-1, with D possibly being TRBD1 (6 bases). The V end lost 4 bases, the J end lost 1 base, and 14 bases lay between the germline ends. Per the germline V gene, CDR1 is SGDLS and CDR2 is YYNGEE. CDR3 length: 15 residues. CDR3 DNA: TGTGCCAGCAGCCCCCGGGGGGGCCCGAACACTGAAGCTTTCTTT. Protein: CASSPRGGPNTEAFF.

This clone counts as medium-sized (0.01 to 0.1%). The V gene is TRBV7-9, the J gene TRBJ1-5; D unresolved. CDR3 length: 14 amino acids. Trimming left V 5 bases short and J 1 base short, with 9 bases between. Germline CDR1 and CDR2: SEHNR and FQNEAQ (reference sequence). The CDR3 nucleotides read TGTGCCAGCAGCCCTTGGGGAAGCAATCAGCCCCAGCATTTT. Its protein is CASSPWGSNQPQHF.

The sample holds one count of this clone. As DNA, the CDR3 is TGTGCCAGCTCACCACCGAGGGGACAGGGAGGGACAGATACGCAGTATTTT. Translating it yields CASSPPRGQGGTDTQYF. The chain combines TRBV18 with TRBJ2-3, with TRBD1 matching over 9 bases. This CDR3 region has 17 residues. Trimming took 0 bases from V and 3 from J; bases not matched to a gene: 7. Germline loops: CDR1 KGHSH, CDR2 LQKENI.

This rearrangement joins TRBV6-5 to TRBJ2-5; 9 bases agree with TRBD1. In germline, CDR1 is MNHEY, CDR2 SVGAGI. V shed 4 bases, J shed 4 bases, and the junction held 7 bases outside the gene matches. The CDR3 contains 15 residues. The DNA for the CDR3 is TGTGCCAGCAGTTTTCTCGGACAGGGGCGAGAGACCCAGTACTTC. Translated: CASSFLGQGRETQYF.

The chain links TRBV27 to TRBJ1-1; 7 bases fit TRBD1. V lost 2 bases, J lost 0 bases, and 6 bases stayed unmatched. CDR1 and CDR2 (germline): MNHEY, SMNVEV (reference sequence). CDR3 length: 16 amino acids. This CDR3 reads CASSLEAGGLNTEAFF. The DNA of the CDR3 is TGTGCCAGCAGTTTAGAGGCAGGGGGTCTGAACACTGAAGCTTTCTTT.

The J gene is TRBJ2-7, the V gene TRBV6-5, with 10 bases that match TRBD1. V trimming: 2 bases; J trimming: 2 bases; junction bases outside the gene matches: 3. Germline CDR1 is MNHEY and CDR2 is SVGAGI. The CDR3 loop spans 15 amino acids. The CDR3 nucleotides are TGTGCCAGCAGTTACGCCGGGACAGGGGCCTACGAGCAGTACTTC. Encoded protein: CASSYAGTGAYEQYF.

The CDR3 here is CASSPDKGLETQYF. In nucleotides, the CDR3 is TGCGCCAGCAGCCCGGACAAGGGGTTAGAGACCCAGTACTTC. The V gene is TRBV5-1, the J gene TRBJ2-5; D may be TRBD1 (5 bases). Germline loops: CDR1 SGHRS, CDR2 YFSETQ. The CDR3 loop spans 14 amino acids. Trimming took off 4 bases at V and 4 bases at J, with 14 bases between the two ends.

This clone turned up a few times. This chain joins TRBV5-6 and TRBJ2-7; possible D gene TRBD2, 6 bases. V lost 4 bases and J lost 0, with 11 bases in between. The germline V gene has CDR1 SGHDT and CDR2 YYEEEE. The CDR3 contains 14 residues. The CDR3 region has the DNA TGTGCCAGCAGCGTGGGGACTTACTCCTACGAGCAGTACTTC. This translates into CASSVGTYSYEQYF.